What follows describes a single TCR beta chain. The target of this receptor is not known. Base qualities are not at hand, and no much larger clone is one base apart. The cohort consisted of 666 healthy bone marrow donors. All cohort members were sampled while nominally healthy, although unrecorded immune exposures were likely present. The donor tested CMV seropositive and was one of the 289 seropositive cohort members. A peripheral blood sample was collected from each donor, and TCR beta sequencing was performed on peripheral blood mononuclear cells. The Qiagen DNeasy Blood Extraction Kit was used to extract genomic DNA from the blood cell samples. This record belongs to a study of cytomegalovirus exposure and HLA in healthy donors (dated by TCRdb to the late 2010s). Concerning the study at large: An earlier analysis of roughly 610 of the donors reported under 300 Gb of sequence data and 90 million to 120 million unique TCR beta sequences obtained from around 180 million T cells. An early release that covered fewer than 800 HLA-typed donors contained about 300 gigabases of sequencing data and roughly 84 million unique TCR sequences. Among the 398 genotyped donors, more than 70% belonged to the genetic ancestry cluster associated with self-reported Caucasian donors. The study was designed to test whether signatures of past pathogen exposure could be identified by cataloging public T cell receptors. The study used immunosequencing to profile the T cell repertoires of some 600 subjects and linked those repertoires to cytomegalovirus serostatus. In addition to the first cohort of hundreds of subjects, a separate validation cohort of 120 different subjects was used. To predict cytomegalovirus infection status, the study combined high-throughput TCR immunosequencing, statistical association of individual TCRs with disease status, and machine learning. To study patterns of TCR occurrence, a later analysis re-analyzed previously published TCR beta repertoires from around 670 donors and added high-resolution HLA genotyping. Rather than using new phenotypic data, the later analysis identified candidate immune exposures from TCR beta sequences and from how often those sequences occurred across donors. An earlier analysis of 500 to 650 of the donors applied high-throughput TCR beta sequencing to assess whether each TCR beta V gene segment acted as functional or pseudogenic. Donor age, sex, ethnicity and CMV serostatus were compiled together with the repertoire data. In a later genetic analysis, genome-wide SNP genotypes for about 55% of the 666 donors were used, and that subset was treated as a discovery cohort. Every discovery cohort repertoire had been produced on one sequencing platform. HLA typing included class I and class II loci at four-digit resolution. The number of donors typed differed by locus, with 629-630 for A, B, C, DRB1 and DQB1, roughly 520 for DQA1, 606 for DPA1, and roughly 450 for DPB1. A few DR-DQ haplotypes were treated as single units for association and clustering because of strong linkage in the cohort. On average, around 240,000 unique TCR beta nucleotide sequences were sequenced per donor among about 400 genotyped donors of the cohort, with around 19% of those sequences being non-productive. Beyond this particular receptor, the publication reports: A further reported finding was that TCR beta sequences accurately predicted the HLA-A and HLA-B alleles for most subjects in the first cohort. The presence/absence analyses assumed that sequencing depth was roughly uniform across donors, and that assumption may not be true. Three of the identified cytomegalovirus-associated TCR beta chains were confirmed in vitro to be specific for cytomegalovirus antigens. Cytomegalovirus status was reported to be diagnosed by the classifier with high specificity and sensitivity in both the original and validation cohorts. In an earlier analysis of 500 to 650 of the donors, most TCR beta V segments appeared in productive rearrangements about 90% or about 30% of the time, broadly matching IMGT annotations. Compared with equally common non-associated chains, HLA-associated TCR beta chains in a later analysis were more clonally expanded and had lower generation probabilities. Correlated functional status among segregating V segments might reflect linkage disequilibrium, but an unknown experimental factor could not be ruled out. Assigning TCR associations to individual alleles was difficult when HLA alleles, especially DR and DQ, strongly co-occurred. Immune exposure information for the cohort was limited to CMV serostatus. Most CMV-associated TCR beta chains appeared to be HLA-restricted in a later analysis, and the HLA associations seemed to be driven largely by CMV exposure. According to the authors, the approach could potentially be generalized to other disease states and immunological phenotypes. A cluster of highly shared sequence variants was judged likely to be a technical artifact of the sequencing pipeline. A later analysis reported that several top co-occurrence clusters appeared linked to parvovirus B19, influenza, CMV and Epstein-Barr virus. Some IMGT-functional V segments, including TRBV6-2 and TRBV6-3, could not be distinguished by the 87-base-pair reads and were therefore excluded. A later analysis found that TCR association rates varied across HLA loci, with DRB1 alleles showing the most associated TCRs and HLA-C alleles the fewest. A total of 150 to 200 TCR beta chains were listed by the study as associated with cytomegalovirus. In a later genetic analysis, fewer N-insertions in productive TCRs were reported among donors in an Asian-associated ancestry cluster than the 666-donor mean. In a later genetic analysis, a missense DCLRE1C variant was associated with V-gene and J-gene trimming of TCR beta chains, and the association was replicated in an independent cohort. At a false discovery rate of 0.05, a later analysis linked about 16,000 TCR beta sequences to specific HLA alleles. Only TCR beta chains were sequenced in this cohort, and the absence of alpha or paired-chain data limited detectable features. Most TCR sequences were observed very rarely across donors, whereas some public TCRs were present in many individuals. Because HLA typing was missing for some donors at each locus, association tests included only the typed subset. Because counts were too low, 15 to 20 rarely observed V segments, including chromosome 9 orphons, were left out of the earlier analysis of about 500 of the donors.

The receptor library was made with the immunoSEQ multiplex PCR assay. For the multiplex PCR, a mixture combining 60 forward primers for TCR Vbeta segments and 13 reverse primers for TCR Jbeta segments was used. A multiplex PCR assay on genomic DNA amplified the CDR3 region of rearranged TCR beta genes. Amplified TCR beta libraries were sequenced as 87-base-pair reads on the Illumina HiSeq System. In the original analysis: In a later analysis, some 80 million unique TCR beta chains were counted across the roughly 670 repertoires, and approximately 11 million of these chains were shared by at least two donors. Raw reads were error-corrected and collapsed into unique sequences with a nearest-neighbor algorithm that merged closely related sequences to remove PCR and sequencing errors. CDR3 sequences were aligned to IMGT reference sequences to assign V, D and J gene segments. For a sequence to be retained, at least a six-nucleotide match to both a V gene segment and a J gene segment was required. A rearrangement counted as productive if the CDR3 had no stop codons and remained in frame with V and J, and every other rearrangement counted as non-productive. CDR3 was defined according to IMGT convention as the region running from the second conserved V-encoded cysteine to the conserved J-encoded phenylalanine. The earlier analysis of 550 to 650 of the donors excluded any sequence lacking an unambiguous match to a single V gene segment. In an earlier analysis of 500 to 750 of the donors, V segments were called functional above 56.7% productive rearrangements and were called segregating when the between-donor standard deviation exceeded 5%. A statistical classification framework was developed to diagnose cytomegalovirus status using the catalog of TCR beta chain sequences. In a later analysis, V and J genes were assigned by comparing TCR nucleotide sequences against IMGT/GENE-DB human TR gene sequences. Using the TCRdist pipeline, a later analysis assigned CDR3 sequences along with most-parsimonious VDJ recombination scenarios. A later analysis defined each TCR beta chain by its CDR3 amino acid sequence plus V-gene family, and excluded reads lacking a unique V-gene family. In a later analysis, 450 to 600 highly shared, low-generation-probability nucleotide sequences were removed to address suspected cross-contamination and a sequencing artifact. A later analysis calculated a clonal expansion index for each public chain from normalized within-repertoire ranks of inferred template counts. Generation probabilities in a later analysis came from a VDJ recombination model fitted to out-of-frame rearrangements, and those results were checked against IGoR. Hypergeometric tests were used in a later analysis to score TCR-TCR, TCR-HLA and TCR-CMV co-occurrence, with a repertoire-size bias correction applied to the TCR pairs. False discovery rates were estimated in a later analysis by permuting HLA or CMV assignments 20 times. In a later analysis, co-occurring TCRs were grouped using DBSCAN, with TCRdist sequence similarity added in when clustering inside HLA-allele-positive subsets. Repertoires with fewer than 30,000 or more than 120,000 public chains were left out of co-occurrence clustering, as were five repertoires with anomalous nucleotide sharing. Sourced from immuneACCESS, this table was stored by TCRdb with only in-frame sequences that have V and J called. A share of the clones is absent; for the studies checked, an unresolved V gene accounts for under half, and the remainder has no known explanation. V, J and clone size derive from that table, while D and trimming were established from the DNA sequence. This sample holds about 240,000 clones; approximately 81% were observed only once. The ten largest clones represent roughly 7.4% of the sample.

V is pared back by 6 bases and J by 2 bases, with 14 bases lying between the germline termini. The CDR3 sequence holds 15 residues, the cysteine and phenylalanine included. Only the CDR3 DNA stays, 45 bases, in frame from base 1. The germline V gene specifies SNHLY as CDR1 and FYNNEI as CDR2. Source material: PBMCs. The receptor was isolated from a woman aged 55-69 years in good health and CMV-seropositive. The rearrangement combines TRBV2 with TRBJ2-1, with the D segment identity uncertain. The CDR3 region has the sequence CASRSRGITYNEQFF. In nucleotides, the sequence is TGTGCCAGCAGGAGCCGAGGTATTACCTACAATGAGCAGTTCTTC.